This T cell receptor (beta chain) was obtained from a study of CD8 T cells in Susac syndrome. Reverse transcription of 0.5 to 1 ug RNA was performed with random hexamers. TCRdb reprocessed the immunoSEQ multiplex PCR reads with MiXCR, giving one entry per CDR3 protein. Of hundreds of thousands of distinct CDR3 sequences in the sample, 85% to 90% were seen once. Germline trimming cut 8 bases from V and 4 bases from J; bases unmatched to any gene: 4. This CDR3 comprises 12 residues. CDR1 SGHVS and CDR2 FNYEAQ come from the germline V gene. The T cells that were sequenced for TCR beta were CD8+ and CD4+ cells from blood.

The origin of this receptor is a human donor with multiple sclerosis. Material for sequencing was CD8+ T cells from PBMCs. This sequence joins TRBV7-6 and TRBJ2-5; the match to TRBD2 covers 7 bases. CDR3 loop: CASGGGGETQYF. The CDR3 bases are TGTGCCAGCGGGGGGGGTGGAGAGACCCAGTACTTC.